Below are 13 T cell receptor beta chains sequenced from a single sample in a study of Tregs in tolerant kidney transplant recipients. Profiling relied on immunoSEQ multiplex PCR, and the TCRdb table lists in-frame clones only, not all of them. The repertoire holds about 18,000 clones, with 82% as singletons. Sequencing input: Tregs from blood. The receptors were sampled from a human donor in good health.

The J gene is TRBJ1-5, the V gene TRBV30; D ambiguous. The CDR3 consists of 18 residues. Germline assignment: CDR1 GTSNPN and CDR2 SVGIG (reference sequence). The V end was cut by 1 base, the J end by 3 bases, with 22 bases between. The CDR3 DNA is TGTGCCTGGAGTGGACCTGGTTTGGGGATGGGTTCCAATCAGCCCCAGCATTTT. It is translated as CAWSGPGLGMGSNQPQHF.

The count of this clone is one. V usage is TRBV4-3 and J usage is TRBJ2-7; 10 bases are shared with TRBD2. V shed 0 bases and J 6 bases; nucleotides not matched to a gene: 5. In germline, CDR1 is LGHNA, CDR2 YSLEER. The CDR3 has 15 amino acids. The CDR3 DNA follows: TGCGCCAGCAGCCAAGAGGGAGCGGGAGGGGGCGAGCAGTACTTC. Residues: CASSQEGAGGGEQYF.

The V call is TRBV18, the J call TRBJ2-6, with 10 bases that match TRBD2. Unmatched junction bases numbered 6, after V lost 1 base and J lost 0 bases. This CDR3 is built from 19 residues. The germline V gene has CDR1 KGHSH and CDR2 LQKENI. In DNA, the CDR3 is TGTGCCAGCTCACCACGAGGACTAGCGGTAATCTCTGGGGCCAACGTCCTGACTTTC. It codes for CASSPRGLAVISGANVLTF.

The CDR3 DNA sequence: TGTGCCAGTAGTTACACCGGGTCCCAATGGGAAAAACTGTTTTTT. This sequence encodes CASSYTGSQWEKLFF. The chain couples TRBV19 to TRBJ1-4; unclear D gene. Trimming shortened V by 5 bases and J by 8 bases, and 18 bases separated the two germline ends. The CDR3 loop spans 15 amino acids. The germline V gene encodes CDR1 LNHDA and CDR2 SQIVND (reference sequence).

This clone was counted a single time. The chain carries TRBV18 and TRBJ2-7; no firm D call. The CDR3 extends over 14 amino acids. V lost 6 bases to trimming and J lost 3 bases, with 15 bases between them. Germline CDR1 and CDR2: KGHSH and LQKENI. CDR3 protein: CASSREAGNYEQYF. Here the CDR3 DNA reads TGTGCCAGCTCCCGTGAAGCTGGAAACTACGAGCAGTACTTC. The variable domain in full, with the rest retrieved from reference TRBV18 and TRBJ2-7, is NAGVMQNPRHLVRRRGQEARLRCSPMKGHSHVYWYRQLPEEGLKFMVYLQKENIIDESGMPKERFSAEFPKEGPSILRIQQVVRGDSAAYFCASSREAGNYEQYFGPGTRLTVT.

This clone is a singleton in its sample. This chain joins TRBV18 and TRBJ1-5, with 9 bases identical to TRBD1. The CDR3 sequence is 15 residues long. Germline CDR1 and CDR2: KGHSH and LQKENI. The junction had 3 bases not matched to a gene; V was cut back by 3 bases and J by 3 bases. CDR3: CASSPRTGDNQPQHF. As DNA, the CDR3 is TGTGCCAGCTCACCCCGGACAGGGGACAATCAGCCCCAGCATTTT.

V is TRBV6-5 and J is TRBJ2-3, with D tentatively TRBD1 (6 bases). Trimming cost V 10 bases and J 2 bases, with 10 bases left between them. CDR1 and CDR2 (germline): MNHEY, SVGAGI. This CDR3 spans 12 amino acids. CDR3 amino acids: CAIQGFTDTQYF. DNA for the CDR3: TGTGCCATACAGGGATTCACAGATACGCAGTATTTT.

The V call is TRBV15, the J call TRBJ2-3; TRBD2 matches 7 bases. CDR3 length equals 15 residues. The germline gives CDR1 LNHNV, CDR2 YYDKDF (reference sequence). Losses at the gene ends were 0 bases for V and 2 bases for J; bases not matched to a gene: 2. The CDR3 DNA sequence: TGTGCCACCAGCAGAGAGGGGAGGGTCACAGATACGCAGTATTTT. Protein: CATSREGRVTDTQYF.

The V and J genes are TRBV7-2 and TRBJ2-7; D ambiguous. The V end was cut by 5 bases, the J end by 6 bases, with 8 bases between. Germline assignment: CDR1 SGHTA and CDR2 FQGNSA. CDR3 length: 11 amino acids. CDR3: CASSPALEQYF. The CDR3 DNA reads TGTGCCAGCAGCCCAGCCCTCGAGCAGTACTTC.

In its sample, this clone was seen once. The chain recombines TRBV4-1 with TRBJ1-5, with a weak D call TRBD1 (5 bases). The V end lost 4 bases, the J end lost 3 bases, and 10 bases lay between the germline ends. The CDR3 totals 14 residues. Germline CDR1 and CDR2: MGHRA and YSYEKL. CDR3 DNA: TGCGCCAGCAGCCCCGACAGAGTCAATCAGCCCCAGCATTTT. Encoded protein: CASSPDRVNQPQHF.

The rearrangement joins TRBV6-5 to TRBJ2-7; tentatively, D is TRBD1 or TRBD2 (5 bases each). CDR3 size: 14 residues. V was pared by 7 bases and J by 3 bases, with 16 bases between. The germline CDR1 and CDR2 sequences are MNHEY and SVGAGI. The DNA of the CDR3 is TGTGCCAGCACCCCAACGGGACGGATCTACGAGCAGTACTTC. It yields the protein CASTPTGRIYEQYF.

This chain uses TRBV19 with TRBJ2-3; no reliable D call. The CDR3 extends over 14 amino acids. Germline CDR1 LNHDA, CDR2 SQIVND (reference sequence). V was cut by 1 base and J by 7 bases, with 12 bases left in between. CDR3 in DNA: TGTGCCAGTAGTATAGGGCAGAACGGAAATACGCAGTATTTT. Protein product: CASSIGQNGNTQYF. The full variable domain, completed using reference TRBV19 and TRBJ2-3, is DGGITQSPKYLFRKEGQNVTLSCEQNLNHDAMYWYRQDPGQGLRLIYYSQIVNDFQKGDIAEGYSVSREKKESFPLTVTSAQKNPTAFYLCASSIGQNGNTQYFGPGTRLTVL.

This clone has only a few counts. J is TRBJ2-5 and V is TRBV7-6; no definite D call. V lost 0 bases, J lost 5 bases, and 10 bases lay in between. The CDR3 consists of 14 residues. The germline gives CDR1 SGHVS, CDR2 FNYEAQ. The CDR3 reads CASSLARISETQYF. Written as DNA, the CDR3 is TGTGCCAGCAGCTTAGCTCGAATTTCGGAGACCCAGTACTTC.